Below are 28 T cell receptor beta chains sequenced from a single sample in a study of blood T cell repertoires in COVID-19 (dated by TCRdb to the early 2020s). The receptor library was made with the immunoSEQ multiplex PCR assay. In its TCRdb copy, this immuneACCESS table keeps in-frame sequences only and misses some clones. Where compared with another copy, unresolved V genes explain less than half of these, and the others have no known cause. The sample table shows fewer than 85,000 clones, and more than 70% are seen once. Of the sample, about 17% is held by the ten largest clones. Specimen: peripheral blood. Every receptor here comes from a woman aged 60-75 years with acute or convalescent COVID-19.

This clone has only one observation. The rearrangement uses TRBV11-3 and TRBJ2-3; a weak D match, TRBD1 (5 bases). The CDR3 covers 12 residues. The V end lost 6 bases, the J end lost 2 bases, and 6 bases lay between the germline ends. Germline V lookup: CDR1 SGHNT, CDR2 YENEEA. The CDR3 DNA sequence: TGTGCCAGCAGACAGGACACAGATACGCAGTATTTT. It encodes CASRQDTDTQYF.

This clone showed up just a few times. This sequence joins TRBV5-1 and TRBJ1-2; 9 nucleotides agree with TRBD1. The CDR3 is made up of 16 amino acids. Germline CDR1 SGHRS, CDR2 YFSETQ. V lost 3 bases, J lost 4 bases, and 10 bases stayed unmatched. CDR3 in amino acids: CASSSSTGGVGYGYTF. The DNA of the CDR3 is TGCGCCAGCAGCTCCTCGACAGGGGGGGTAGGCTATGGCTACACCTTC.

The rearrangement links TRBV7-6 to TRBJ1-1, with 10 bases lining up with TRBD1. Germline CDR1 and CDR2: SGHVS and FNYEAQ. The trim removed 1 base at V and 4 bases at J, leaving 6 bases unmatched. CDR3 length: 16 residues. CDR3 nucleotides: TGTGCCAGCAGCTTAGGGGACAGGGGAAGAGGCACTGAAGCTTTCTTT. Protein product: CASSLGDRGRGTEAFF.

This clone was seen a few times. The chain links TRBV27 to TRBJ1-4, with D perhaps matching TRBD1 (5 bases). V shed 4 bases and J shed 5 bases, with 17 bases lying between them. The CDR3 covers 16 residues. From germline, CDR1 is MNHEY and CDR2 SMNVEV (reference sequence). The CDR3 nucleotides are TGTGCCAGCAGTTCCTACCCAGGGCGCGGAAATGAAAAACTGTTTTTT. Residues: CASSSYPGRGNEKLFF.

The rearrangement joins TRBV24-1 to TRBJ2-1; 7 nucleotides line up with TRBD2. Looked up from germline, CDR1 is KGHDR and CDR2 is SFDVKD. The CDR3 covers 15 residues. With V trimmed by 3 bases and J by 6 bases, 7 bases remained unmatched. DNA for the CDR3: TGTGCCACCAGTGATGAGACTAGCAGACCCAATGAGCAGTTCTTC. As protein: CATSDETSRPNEQFF.

The V call is TRBV3-1 (or the pseudogene TRBV3-2), the J call TRBJ2-1; 7 positions match TRBD2. Germline V gene lookup returns CDR1 LGHDT and CDR2 YNNKEL (reference sequence). CDR3 size: 12 residues. V dropped 4 bases and J dropped 9; count of bases not matched to a gene: 3. CDR3 DNA sequence: TGTGCCAGCAGCCGGGGACTAAGTGAGCAGTTCTTC. Translated: CASSRGLSEQFF.

J is TRBJ1-2 and V is TRBV6-6, with a weak D call TRBD1 (5 bases). Trimming took 0 bases from V and 5 from J, leaving 13 bases between them. Per the germline V gene, CDR1 is MNHNY and CDR2 is SVGAGI (reference sequence). This CDR3 is built from 15 residues. The CDR3 DNA reads TGTGCCAGCAGTTACTCGACAGTGGGTCCTTATGGCTACACCTTC. Amino acid sequence: CASSYSTVGPYGYTF.

This rearrangement joins TRBV11-2 to TRBJ1-1; tentatively, D is TRBD1 (5 bases). Germline CDR1 SGHAT, CDR2 FQNNGV. The CDR3 runs 13 residues. V lost 5 bases to trimming and J lost 5 bases, with 12 bases between them. The CDR3 bases are TGTGCCAGCAGCCGGGGACGGGGGACTGAAGCTTTCTTT. Amino acid sequence: CASSRGRGTEAFF.

The chain combines TRBV21-1 with TRBJ1-1; the tabulated D call, TRBD1, remains unverified against the DNA. TRBV21-1 represents a pseudogene. There are 15 residues in the CDR3. This CDR3 reads CASSQAGGLDTEAFF. DNA of the CDR3: TGTGCCAGCAGTCAAGCAGGGGGCCTCGACACTGAAGCTTTCTTT.

In its sample, this clone was seen once. V gene TRBV28 combines with J gene TRBJ1-2, with 9 bases aligning to TRBD1. J lost 4 bases, V lost 6 bases, and 12 bases had no gene match. The CDR3 has 16 residues. From germline, CDR1 is MDHEN and CDR2 SYDVKM. CDR3 nucleotides: TGTGCCAGCAGGGATCCAGGGACAGGGACAGGCTATGGCTACACCTTC. The encoded protein is CASRDPGTGTGYGYTF.

This clone was counted once. The gene calls are TRBV2 and TRBJ2-7; 10 positions agree with TRBD2. The CDR3 is 14 residues long. From germline, CDR1 is SNHLY and CDR2 FYNNEI. After removal of 5 bases from V and 2 bases from J, the junction contained 3 bases not matched to a gene. The CDR3: CASSNSGGPYEQYF. CDR3 coding DNA: TGTGCCAGCAGTAATAGCGGGGGGCCCTACGAGCAGTACTTC.

This chain uses TRBV9 with TRBJ1-1, with a possible D match to TRBD1 (5 bases). V was pared by 4 bases and J by 2 bases, with 18 bases between. CDR3 length: 16 amino acids. Per germline, CDR1 SGDLS and CDR2 YYNGEE. CDR3: CASSSRGLGGNTEAFF. The CDR3 nucleotides read TGTGCCAGCAGCTCTCGAGGCCTGGGGGGAAACACTGAAGCTTTCTTT. The full variable domain, in which reference TRBV9 and TRBJ1-1 provide the parts outside the CDR3, is DSGVTQTPKHLITATGQRVTLRCSPRSGDLSVYWYQQSLDQGLQFLIQYYNGEERAKGNILERFSAQQFPDLHSELNLSSLELGDSALYFCASSSRGLGGNTEAFFGQGTRLTVV.

DNA for the CDR3: TGTGCCAGCAGTGAAGCGATGTTGGAGGGACGGAACACTGAAGCTTTCTTT. The encoded protein is CASSEAMLEGRNTEAFF. V usage is TRBV6-1 and J usage is TRBJ1-1, with a tentative D call TRBD1 (5 bases). The CDR3 length is 17 residues. Germline V gene lookup returns CDR1 MNHNS and CDR2 SASEGT. Trimming left V 0 bases short and J 1 base short, with 15 bases between.

The chain links TRBV6-4 to TRBJ2-2; 7 bases line up with TRBD1. The trim removed 6 bases at V and 0 bases at J, leaving 4 bases unmatched. CDR3 length: 15 residues. Germline V lookup: CDR1 MRHNA, CDR2 SNTAGT. CDR3: CASRGQAANTGELFF. The DNA of the CDR3 is TGTGCCAGCAGAGGACAGGCCGCGAACACCGGGGAGCTGTTTTTT.

V usage is TRBV9 and J usage is TRBJ1-3; maybe TRBD1 (5 bases). The length of the CDR3 is 14 residues. V was trimmed by 0 bases and J by 4 bases, leaving 8 bases between them. Germline CDR1 is SGDLS and CDR2 is YYNGEE. The chain's CDR3 is CASSVVGAGNTIYF. The CDR3 DNA follows: TGTGCCAGCAGCGTAGTAGGGGCCGGAAACACCATATATTTT.

The genes are TRBV9 and TRBJ2-1; 13 nucleotides align to TRBD2. The CDR3 runs to 17 residues. The J segment lost 4 bases and the V segment lost 5 bases, leaving 9 bases of the junction unmatched. The germline gives CDR1 SGDLS, CDR2 YYNGEE. The CDR3 region has the DNA TGTGCCAGCAGTCATCCGGGACTAGCGGGACCATACAATGAGCAGTTCTTC. Its translation: CASSHPGLAGPYNEQFF.

V gene TRBV9 combines with J gene TRBJ1-4; 9 bases line up with TRBD1. Losses at the gene ends were 5 bases for V and 6 bases for J; bases not matched to a gene: 11. Germline lookup yields CDR1 SGDLS and CDR2 YYNGEE. CDR3 length equals 16 residues. The CDR3 nucleotides are TGTGCCAGCAGGCCGGGACAGGGTAGAGAATATGAAAAACTGTTTTTT. This translates into CASRPGQGREYEKLFF. The whole variable domain, remainder taken from reference TRBV9 and TRBJ1-4, is DSGVTQTPKHLITATGQRVTLRCSPRSGDLSVYWYQQSLDQGLQFLIQYYNGEERAKGNILERFSAQQFPDLHSELNLSSLELGDSALYFCASRPGQGREYEKLFFGSGTQLSVL.

The chain couples TRBV3-1 (or the pseudogene TRBV3-2) to TRBJ2-7; 8 bases are a match to TRBD2. There are 15 residues in the CDR3. Unmatched junction bases numbered 4, after V lost 1 base and J lost 2 bases. Per the germline V gene, CDR1 is LGHDT and CDR2 is YNNKEL (reference sequence). CDR3 DNA sequence: TGTGCCAGCAGCCAAGGACTAGCGCCTGCCTACGAGCAGTACTTC. It codes for CASSQGLAPAYEQYF.

DNA for the CDR3: TGTGCCACCAGTGATCGGACAGGGGGCAGGTTAGGCTACACCTTC. Protein product: CATSDRTGGRLGYTF. This rearrangement joins TRBV24-1 to TRBJ1-2; TRBD1 agrees at 11 bases. Germline assignment: CDR1 KGHDR and CDR2 SFDVKD. The J segment lost 8 bases and the V segment lost 3 bases, leaving 7 bases of the junction unmatched. The CDR3 loop spans 15 amino acids.

The V gene is TRBV6-4, the J gene TRBJ2-1, with 7 bases aligning to TRBD2. Trimming took 3 bases from V and 1 from J; bases not matched to a gene: 9. The germline V gene has CDR1 MRHNA and CDR2 SNTAGT. The CDR3 runs to 17 residues. The CDR3 here is CASSDTPLAESYNEQFF. In DNA, the CDR3 is TGTGCCAGCAGTGATACCCCCCTAGCGGAATCCTACAATGAGCAGTTCTTC.

The chain links TRBV19 to TRBJ2-3; 11 nucleotides align to TRBD2. V lost 6 bases, J lost 6 bases, and 8 bases stayed unmatched. Germline CDR1 and CDR2: LNHDA and SQIVND (reference sequence). The CDR3 has 15 amino acids. In nucleotides, the CDR3 is TGTGCCAGTAGCGGCTCACTAGCGGGGGTTGATACGCAGTATTTT. Translating it yields CASSGSLAGVDTQYF.

The chain combines TRBV7-3 with TRBJ2-6; 7 bases are a match to TRBD1. Germline-derived CDR1 and CDR2 are SGHTA and FQGTGA. The V gene end was trimmed by 4 bases and the J gene end by 0 bases; junction bases not matched to a gene: 9. The CDR3 is 18 amino acids. CDR3 protein: CASSSKTGTTSGANVLTF. Here the CDR3 DNA reads TGTGCCAGCAGCTCCAAGACAGGGACCACCTCTGGGGCCAACGTCCTGACTTTC.

The J gene is TRBJ2-7, the V gene TRBV6-2 or TRBV6-3; no reliable D call. This CDR3 spans 13 amino acids. CDR1 and CDR2 from the germline V gene are MNHEY and SVGEGT. Trimming removed 2 bases at V and 3 bases at J, with 8 bases between. CDR3 region: CASSYSTLYEQYF. CDR3 in DNA: TGTGCCAGCAGTTACAGCACTCTCTACGAGCAGTACTTC.

The sample holds one count of this clone. The chain employs TRBV9 and TRBJ1-1, with a possible D match to TRBD1 (5 bases). This CDR3 has 15 amino acids. CDR1 and CDR2 (germline): SGDLS, YYNGEE. V gave up 1 base and J gave up 7 bases, with 17 bases separating them. The CDR3 coding sequence is TGTGCCAGCAGCGTACTGGGGGGATCTGTAGGTGAAGCTTTCTTT. Encoded protein: CASSVLGGSVGEAFF.

The chain combines TRBV20-1 with TRBJ2-7; possible D gene TRBD2, 6 bases. The CDR3 is made up of 13 amino acids. V was pared by 3 bases and J by 5 bases, with 14 bases between. Looked up from germline, CDR1 is DFQATT and CDR2 is SNEGSKA (reference sequence). CDR3 residues: CSASVRTGDEQYF. The CDR3 DNA is TGCAGTGCTAGTGTTCGGACGGGGGACGAGCAGTACTTC.

This chain joins TRBV7-3 and TRBJ2-1; TRBD2 is a possible D gene (5 bases). Trimming removed 4 bases from V and 6 bases from J, with 13 bases in between. Germline V gives CDR1 SGHTA, CDR2 FQGTGA. CDR3 size: 14 residues. The DNA of the CDR3 is TGTGCCAGCAGCTCTGGACTGGTCCCCAATGAGCAGTTCTTC. It yields the protein CASSSGLVPNEQFF.

This chain uses TRBV3-1 (or the pseudogene TRBV3-2) with TRBJ1-4, with D perhaps TRBD1 (6 bases). Germline CDR1 is LGHDT and CDR2 is YNNKEL (reference sequence). This CDR3 is built from 18 residues. The V and J ends lost 5 bases and 5 bases respectively, with 24 bases between them. CDR3 DNA sequence: TGTGCCAGCAGCTCCAAGCTGGCCCTGGGGGCGGAAAATGAAAAACTGTTTTTT. It yields the protein CASSSKLALGAENEKLFF.

The rearrangement uses TRBV9 and TRBJ2-1; 8 bases are a match to TRBD1. The CDR3 runs to 15 residues. The germline gives CDR1 SGDLS, CDR2 YYNGEE. V was pared by 0 bases and J by 3 bases, with 2 bases of the junction left unmatched. CDR3 amino acids: CASSVAGTGYNEQFF. The CDR3 DNA reads TGTGCCAGCAGCGTAGCAGGGACAGGCTACAATGAGCAGTTCTTC.